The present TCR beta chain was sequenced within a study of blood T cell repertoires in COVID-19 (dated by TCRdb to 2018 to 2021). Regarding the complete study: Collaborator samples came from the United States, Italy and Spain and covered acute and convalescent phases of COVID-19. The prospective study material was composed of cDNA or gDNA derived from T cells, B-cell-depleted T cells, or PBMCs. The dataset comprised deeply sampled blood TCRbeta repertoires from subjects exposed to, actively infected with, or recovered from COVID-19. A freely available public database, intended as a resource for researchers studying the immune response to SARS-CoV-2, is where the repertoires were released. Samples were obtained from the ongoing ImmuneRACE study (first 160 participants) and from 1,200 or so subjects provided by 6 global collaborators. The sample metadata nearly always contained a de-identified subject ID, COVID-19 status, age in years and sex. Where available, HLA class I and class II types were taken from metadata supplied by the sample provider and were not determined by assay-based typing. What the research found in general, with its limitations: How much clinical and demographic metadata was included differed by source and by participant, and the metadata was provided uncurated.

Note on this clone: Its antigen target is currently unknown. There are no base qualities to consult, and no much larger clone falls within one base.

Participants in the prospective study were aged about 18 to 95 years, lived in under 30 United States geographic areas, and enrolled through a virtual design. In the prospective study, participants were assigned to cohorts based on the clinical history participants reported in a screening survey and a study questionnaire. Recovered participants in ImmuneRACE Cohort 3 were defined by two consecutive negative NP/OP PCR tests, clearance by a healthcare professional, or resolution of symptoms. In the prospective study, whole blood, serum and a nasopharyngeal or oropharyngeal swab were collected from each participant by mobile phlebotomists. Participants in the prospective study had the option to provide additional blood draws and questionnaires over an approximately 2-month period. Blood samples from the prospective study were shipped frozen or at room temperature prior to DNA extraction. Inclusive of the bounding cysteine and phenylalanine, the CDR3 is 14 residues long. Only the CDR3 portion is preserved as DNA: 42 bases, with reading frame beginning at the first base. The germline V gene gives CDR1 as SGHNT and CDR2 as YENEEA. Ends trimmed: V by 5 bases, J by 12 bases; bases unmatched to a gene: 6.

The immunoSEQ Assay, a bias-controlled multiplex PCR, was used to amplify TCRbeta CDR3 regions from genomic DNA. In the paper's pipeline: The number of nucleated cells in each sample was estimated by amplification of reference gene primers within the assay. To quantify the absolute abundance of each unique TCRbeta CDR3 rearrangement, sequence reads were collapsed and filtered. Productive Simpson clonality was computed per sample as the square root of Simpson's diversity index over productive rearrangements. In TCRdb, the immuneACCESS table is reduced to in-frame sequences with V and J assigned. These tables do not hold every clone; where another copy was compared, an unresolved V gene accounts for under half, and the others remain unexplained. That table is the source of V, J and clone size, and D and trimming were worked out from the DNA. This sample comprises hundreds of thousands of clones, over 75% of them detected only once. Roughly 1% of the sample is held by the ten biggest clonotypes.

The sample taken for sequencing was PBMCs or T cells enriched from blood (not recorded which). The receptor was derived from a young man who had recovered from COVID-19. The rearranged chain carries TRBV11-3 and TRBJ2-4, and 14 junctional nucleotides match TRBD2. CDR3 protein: CASSTGTSGRRQYF. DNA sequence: TGTGCCAGCAGCACCGGGACTAGCGGGAGACGTCAGTACTTC.